The entry below gives a single T cell receptor (beta chain) sequence along with its context. Its target is not known. Germline CDR1 reads MDHEN; CDR2 reads SYDVKM. Trimming pared 5 bases from V and 1 base from J, leaving 16 bases between. The CDR3 loop spans 16 amino acids. TCRdb keeps only in-frame clones here, not all; method: immunoSEQ multiplex PCR. The data contain about 2.4 million clones, more than 90% of them singletons. Those who donated, Caucasian adults without exception, all lived in Nashville, Tennessee. The data are from a study of shared clonotypes between healthy human individuals. Overall study findings and caveats: Memory subsets generally showed smaller estimated richness than naive subsets did. Though the depth was large, rarefaction showed that sorted-subset sequencing was incomplete.

This sequence was found in a man aged 18 to 30 in good health. The specimen sequenced was naive CD4+ T cells sorted from blood. Described subset: CD45RA+ positively selected. V usage is TRBV28 and J usage is TRBJ2-3, with D unresolved. CDR3 amino acids: CASSHFQTAGTDTQYF. The CDR3 nucleotides read TGTGCCAGCAGTCACTTTCAGACCGCGGGCACAGATACGCAGTATTTT.